This T cell receptor (beta chain) came from a study of cytomegalovirus exposure and HLA in healthy donors. Study results and limitations: By a later analysis, the bulk of CMV-associated TCR beta chains appeared HLA-restricted.

Germline values: CDR1 ENHRY, CDR2 SYGVKD. CDR3 length: 14 residues. V lost 4 bases and J lost 2, with 12 bases in between. This clone has only a few counts. Its target is unknown. The primer mix had 60 Vbeta and 13 Jbeta primers. Some clones are missing from TCRdb's copy, which holds only in-frame ones; the method was immunoSEQ multiplex PCR. The sample has about 170,000 clones, approximately 80% seen once. Sequences were obtained from PBMCs. The chain combines TRBV10-3 with TRBJ2-7; D remains ambiguous. The receptor was derived from a female donor in good health and CMV-seronegative. The CDR3 sequence: CAISGGPPAYEQYF. CDR3 coding DNA: TGTGCCATCAGTGGAGGTCCGCCAGCCTACGAGCAGTACTTC.